This is a list of T cell receptor beta chains from one sample in a study of shared clonotypes between healthy human individuals. The assay was immunoSEQ multiplex PCR, and TCRdb's table has in-frame clones only and misses some. This table holds hundreds of thousands of clones, approximately 96% found once. Input material: naive CD8+ T cells sorted from blood. The receptors here all came from a woman younger than 45 in good health. CDR3s include the opening cysteine and the closing phenylalanine or tryptophan. The D gene is left open where the match is weak. Expanded clones get a size class; other rows say once, few or many, or leave the size out.

J gene	D gene	clone size	V gene	CDR3 protein	CDR3 DNA
TRBJ2-1	.	.	TRBV7-9	CASSLIGDEQFF	TGTGCCAGCAGCCTAATAGGGGATGAGCAGTTCTTC
TRBJ2-5	.	.	TRBV13	CASSSRDQQETQYF	TGTGCCAGCAGCTCCCGGGACCAACAAGAGACCCAGTACTTC
TRBJ2-5	.	once	TRBV9	CASSVEGRETQYF	TGTGCCAGCAGCGTAGAGGGTCGAGAGACCCAGTACTTC
TRBJ2-3	.	.	TRBV2	CASIAPSTDTQYF	TGTGCCAGCATCGCCCCCAGCACAGATACGCAGTATTTT
TRBJ2-2	TRBD2	.	TRBV5-1	CASSPREGTGELFF	TGCGCCAGCAGCCCAAGGGAGGGGACCGGGGAGCTGTTTTTT
TRBJ1-2	.	.	TRBV5-6	CASSLKEIINYGYTF	TGTGCCAGCAGCTTGAAGGAAATCATTAACTATGGCTACACCTTC
TRBJ1-1	.	.	TRBV5-1	CASSLRGLNTEAFF	TGCGCCAGCAGCTTAAGGGGTTTAAACACTGAAGCTTTCTTT
TRBJ2-5	TRBD1	.	TRBV27	CASRPRQGQETQYF	TGTGCCAGCAGACCGAGACAGGGCCAAGAGACCCAGTACTTC
TRBJ2-3	TRBD1	.	TRBV7-6	CASSPQPGQGRTDTQYF	TGTGCCAGCAGCCCCCAGCCGGGACAGGGGCGGACAGATACGCAGTATTTT
TRBJ2-7	.	.	TRBV27	CASSGVRGIMVYEQYF	TGTGCCAGCAGCGGGGTTAGGGGGATCATGGTATACGAGCAGTACTTC
TRBJ2-7	TRBD2	.	TRBV7-6	CASSPEVAGVYEQYF	TGTGCCAGCAGCCCGGAAGTAGCGGGAGTTTACGAGCAGTACTTC
TRBJ2-7	TRBD1	.	TRBV5-4	CASSDRVEQYF	TGTGCCAGCAGCGACAGGGTCGAGCAGTACTTC
TRBJ1-2	TRBD1	few	TRBV25-1	CASSGMRDSNYGYTF	TGTGCCAGCAGTGGTATGCGGGACAGCAACTATGGCTACACCTTC
TRBJ1-4	.	.	TRBV28	CASSFLTGSDEKLFF	TGTGCCAGCAGTTTCCTGACGGGGAGCGATGAAAAACTGTTTTTT
TRBJ2-4	.	.	TRBV9	CASSVALPLQYF	TGTGCCAGCAGCGTAGCTCTCCCGCTTCAGTACTTC
TRBJ2-5	TRBD2	.	TRBV27	CASSLSATSGPGGVQYF	TGTGCCAGCAGTTTATCCGCGACTAGCGGGCCAGGGGGGGTCCAGTACTTC
TRBJ2-7	.	.	TRBV25-1	CASSGHRSGGPEQYF	TGTGCCAGCAGTGGGCATCGCAGCGGTGGTCCCGAGCAGTACTTC
TRBJ2-7	TRBD2	once	TRBV28	CASSSLLLAGSSYEQYF	TGTGCCAGCAGTTCTCTCTTACTAGCGGGAAGCTCCTACGAGCAGTACTTC
TRBJ2-7	.	.	TRBV5-4	CASSSSSEQYF	TGTGCCAGCAGCTCTAGCAGCGAGCAGTACTTC
TRBJ2-1	.	.	TRBV30	CAWSAGDGSSYNEQFF	TGTGCCTGGAGTGCAGGGGACGGGTCCTCCTACAATGAGCAGTTCTTC
TRBJ2-7	.	.	TRBV19	CALNPERFEQYF	TGTGCCTTAAATCCCGAGCGGTTCGAGCAGTACTTC
TRBJ2-5	.	.	TRBV19	CASSSTTSSGFEETQYF	TGTGCCAGTAGCAGCACAACTTCCTCAGGGTTTGAGGAGACCCAGTACTTC
TRBJ2-4	.	.	TRBV27	CASGLGGNIQYF	TGTGCCAGCGGGTTGGGTGGAAACATTCAGTACTTC
TRBJ2-1	.	.	TRBV5-1	CASSLDRLEQFF	TGCGCCAGCAGCTTGGATAGGCTTGAGCAGTTCTTC
TRBJ1-3	.	.	TRBV29-1	CSASGQGPSGNTIYF	TGCAGCGCCTCGGGCCAGGGTCCCTCTGGAAACACCATATATTTT
TRBJ1-4	.	.	TRBV6-5	CATRGGEYEKLFF	TGTGCCACACGCGGGGGGGAGTACGAAAAACTGTTTTTT
TRBJ1-5	.	.	TRBV28	CASSPGPLLASNQPQHF	TGTGCCAGCAGTCCCGGACCCCTCCTGGCGAGCAATCAGCCCCAGCATTTT
TRBJ2-1	.	.	TRBV2	CASSRFTGAYNEQFF	TGTGCCAGCAGTCGATTCACAGGAGCATACAATGAGCAGTTCTTC
TRBJ2-7	.	few	TRBV7-7	CASSLAVGYEQYF	TGTGCCAGCAGCTTAGCGGTAGGTTACGAGCAGTACTTC
TRBJ2-7	TRBD2	.	TRBV9	CASSVGSGITYEQYF	TGTGCCAGCAGCGTAGGTAGCGGGATAACCTACGAGCAGTACTTC
TRBJ2-3	TRBD2	once	TRBV11-3	CASSLSPGLAGVGADTQYF	TGTGCCAGCAGTCTATCGCCGGGACTAGCGGGAGTTGGTGCAGATACGCAGTATTTT
TRBJ1-2	TRBD1	.	TRBV6-5	CASSYAGGSYGYTF	TGTGCCAGCAGTTACGCAGGGGGTAGCTATGGCTACACCTTC
TRBJ2-1	.	.	TRBV11-3	CASSSLNNEQFF	TGTGCCAGCAGTAGCCTAAACAATGAGCAGTTCTTC
TRBJ2-5	.	.	TRBV27	CASSPTMDVTGRKTQYF	TGTGCCAGCAGTCCTACCATGGATGTGACGGGAAGGAAGACCCAGTACTTC
TRBJ2-3	TRBD2	.	TRBV27	CASSALAGSTDTQYF	TGTGCCAGCAGTGCATTAGCGGGAAGCACAGATACGCAGTATTTT
TRBJ2-1	TRBD2	.	TRBV7-9	CASSPEHVDQELAYQEQFF	TGTGCCAGCAGCCCGGAACATGTGGATCAGGAACTAGCGTATCAAGAGCAGTTCTTC
TRBJ2-1	TRBD2	.	TRBV7-9	CASSFTSGNYNEQFF	TGTGCCAGCAGTTTTACTAGCGGGAACTACAATGAGCAGTTCTTC
TRBJ2-5	.	.	TRBV28	CASSFTETQYF	TGTGCCAGCAGTTTCACAGAGACCCAGTACTTC
TRBJ1-4	.	.	TRBV25-1	CASSELSGSEKLFF	TGTGCCAGCAGTGAATTATCAGGTTCTGAAAAACTGTTTTTT
TRBJ2-1	TRBD2	.	TRBV5-1	CASSLLSGIPNEQFF	TGCGCCAGCAGCTTACTTAGCGGGATTCCAAATGAGCAGTTCTTC
TRBJ2-1	TRBD2	once	TRBV2	CASRLAGEGDEQFF	TGTGCCAGCAGGTTAGCGGGAGAAGGCGATGAGCAGTTCTTC
TRBJ2-7	TRBD1	.	TRBV29-1	CSVGDSLTYEQYF	TGCAGCGTCGGGGACAGTTTGACCTACGAGCAGTACTTC
TRBJ2-7	TRBD2	.	TRBV7-8	CASSLGRTSGYEQYF	TGTGCCAGCAGCTTAGGACGGACTAGCGGGTACGAGCAGTACTTC
TRBJ2-2	.	.	TRBV9	CASSVVDGELFF	TGTGCCAGCAGCGTAGTCGACGGGGAGCTGTTTTTT
TRBJ2-7	.	.	TRBV2	CASTLTVVYEQYF	TGTGCCAGCACCTTGACAGTAGTCTACGAGCAGTACTTC
TRBJ1-4	TRBD1	.	TRBV7-7	CAVRDRGDEKLFF	TGTGCCGTTCGGGACAGGGGTGATGAAAAACTGTTTTTT
TRBJ2-3	TRBD1	.	TRBV19	CASSIFYPGQGASDTQYF	TGTGCCAGTAGTATTTTCTATCCGGGACAGGGGGCGTCGGATACGCAGTATTTT
TRBJ2-7	TRBD2	.	TRBV28	CASTPAGGPYEQYF	TGTGCCAGCACCCCAGCGGGAGGGCCTTACGAGCAGTACTTC
TRBJ2-7	.	.	TRBV13	CASGEVGGGFGEQYF	TGTGCCAGCGGGGAGGTCGGAGGGGGATTCGGCGAGCAGTACTTC
TRBJ1-1	TRBD1	.	TRBV27	CASRQQGGNTEAFF	TGTGCCAGCAGGCAACAGGGGGGGAACACTGAAGCTTTCTTT
TRBJ2-2	TRBD2	.	TRBV13	CASRAGTSAPNTGELFF	TGTGCCAGCAGGGCCGGGACTAGCGCCCCGAACACCGGGGAGCTGTTTTTT
TRBJ2-1	.	once	TRBV4-1	CASSSRQGLMDEQFF	TGCGCCAGCAGCTCCCGACAGGGACTCATGGATGAGCAGTTCTTC
TRBJ1-5	.	.	TRBV7-9	CASSLWDNNQPQHF	TGTGCCAGCAGCTTATGGGACAACAATCAGCCCCAGCATTTT
TRBJ1-3	.	.	TRBV7-2	CASSLEGGAPGNTIYF	TGTGCCAGCAGCTTGGAGGGAGGAGCTCCCGGAAACACCATATATTTT
TRBJ2-3	.	once	TRBV14	CASSQAVQRSTDTQYF	TGTGCCAGCAGCCAAGCGGTCCAGCGTAGCACAGATACGCAGTATTTT
TRBJ2-2	.	.	TRBV2	CASTLSGELFF	TGTGCCAGCACACTATCCGGGGAGCTGTTTTTT
TRBJ2-1	TRBD2	once	TRBV10-3	CATHPGLASDNEQFF	TGTGCCACCCATCCTGGACTAGCGAGTGACAATGAGCAGTTCTTC
TRBJ2-3	.	.	TRBV27	CASSYSSTDTQYF	TGTGCCAGCAGTTACTCCAGCACAGATACGCAGTATTTT
TRBJ2-4	TRBD2	.	TRBV19	CASSRLPPGLAEENIQYF	TGTGCCAGTAGTAGACTTCCGCCGGGACTAGCGGAAGAAAACATTCAGTACTTC
TRBJ2-1	.	few	TRBV19	CASSITLPHEQFF	TGTGCCAGTAGTATAACGTTACCTCACGAGCAGTTCTTC